This is a list of T cell receptor beta chains from one sample in a study of T cell responses to AZD1222 COVID-19 vaccine. Generated by immunoSEQ multiplex PCR, the TCRdb table keeps only in-frame clones and is missing some. The sample has about 29,000 clones; 85% to 95% are singletons. Source: peripheral blood, taken on day 0 of AZD1222 vaccination. The receptor source for this set is an adult in good health. Both conserved end residues are part of each CDR3. Fields, in order: V gene, clone size, D gene, J gene, CDR3 DNA, CDR3 protein. D genes are given only for firm matches. Some rows have no size entry. The others give once, few or many, or a class for an expanded clone.

TRBV5-1,NA,TRBD2,TRBJ2-3,TGCGCCAGCAGCTTGGTACGTCTAGCGGCGAGCACAGATACGCAGTATTTT,CASSLVRLAASTDTQYF
TRBV28,NA,NA,TRBJ2-4,TGTGCCAGCAGTTTACCGACAGGCCTAGCCAAAAACATTCAGTACTTC,CASSLPTGLAKNIQYF
TRBV5-1,once,TRBD1,TRBJ1-1,TGCGCCAGCAGCCCCCAGACAGGGGTGAACACTGAAGCTTTCTTT,CASSPQTGVNTEAFF
TRBV28,NA,NA,TRBJ1-1,TGTGCCAGCAGTTCACAGCCGAACACTGAAGCTTTCTTT,CASSSQPNTEAFF
TRBV5-6,NA,TRBD1,TRBJ1-2,TGTGCCAGCCTGACAGGGAACTATGGCTACACCTTC,CASLTGNYGYTF
TRBV4-1,NA,NA,TRBJ1-4,TGCGCCAGCAGCCAATTGGACCTCATACAACGAGGGGAAAAACTGTTTTTT,CASSQLDLIQRGEKLFF
TRBV19,NA,NA,TRBJ1-5,TGTGCCAGTAGTATAGGCACGGGGAGGGGCAGCAATCAGCCCCAGCATTTT,CASSIGTGRGSNQPQHF
TRBV27,NA,TRBD2,TRBJ2-7,TGTGCCAGCAGCCTTACTAGCGCCGCCTACGAGCAGTACTTC,CASSLTSAAYEQYF
TRBV21-1,NA,NA,TRBJ2-4,TGTGCCAGCATCGGGCTGAGAGGGCCCAAAAACATTCAGTACTTC,CASIGLRGPKNIQYF
TRBV5-1,NA,NA,TRBJ2-1,TGCGCCAGCAGCTTCGGACCAGACAATGAGCAGTTCTTC,CASSFGPDNEQFF
TRBV29-1,NA,NA,TRBJ1-2,TGCAGCGTTGTAACAGGACCATATGGCTACACCTTC,CSVVTGPYGYTF
TRBV2,NA,NA,TRBJ2-5,TGTGCCAGCGAGCGGAGACAAGAGACCCAGTACTTC,CASERRQETQYF
TRBV6-5,NA,NA,TRBJ2-1,TGTGCCAGCAGTTACCTCCAGGGGTACAATGAGCAGTTCTTC,CASSYLQGYNEQFF
TRBV6-5,NA,TRBD2,TRBJ2-7,TGTGCCAGCAGTTACTCTAGCGGGGGTACCTACGAGCAGTACTTC,CASSYSSGGTYEQYF
TRBV19,NA,TRBD1,TRBJ1-4,TGTGCCAGTAGTCAGGGGGCCGGGTCTAATGAAAAACTGTTTTTT,CASSQGAGSNEKLFF
TRBV27,NA,TRBD1,TRBJ2-3,TGTGCCAGCAGTCCCCGGACAGGGAGCACAGATACGCAGTATTTT,CASSPRTGSTDTQYF
TRBV3-1/TRBV3-2,NA,TRBD1,TRBJ1-2,TGTGCCAGCAGCCCTTGGACAGGAATTAACTATGGCTACACCTTC,CASSPWTGINYGYTF
TRBV27,NA,NA,TRBJ1-5,TGTGCCAGCAGTAAAACGCAGGGTAGCAATCAGCCCCAGCATTTT,CASSKTQGSNQPQHF
TRBV6-1,once,NA,TRBJ2-1,TGTGCCAGCAGTGAGACTAGAGGCGAGCAGTTCTTC,CASSETRGEQFF
TRBV10-2,NA,NA,TRBJ2-2,TGCGCCAGCAGTGAGACGGGACTGGGCACCGGGGAGCTGTTTTTT,CASSETGLGTGELFF
TRBV5-6,NA,NA,TRBJ2-3,TGTGCCAGCAGCATCTCCACAGATACGCAGTATTTT,CASSISTDTQYF
TRBV29-1,NA,NA,TRBJ1-2,TGCAGCGTTGTTTGGTCCCGACTCTATGGCTACACCTTC,CSVVWSRLYGYTF
TRBV7-2,NA,NA,TRBJ2-1,TGTGCCAGCAGCCCCTTGTCGGGACTCGTCAGCAATGAGCAGTTCTTC,CASSPLSGLVSNEQFF
TRBV7-6,NA,TRBD1,TRBJ1-5,TGTGCCAGCAGCGCATCGACAGGGGGATCCGGGCAGCCCCAGCATTTT,CASSASTGGSGQPQHF
TRBV7-9,NA,TRBD1,TRBJ1-1,TGTGCCAGCAGACTGGGACAGGGGTTAGAAACTGAAGCTTTCTTT,CASRLGQGLETEAFF
TRBV30,once,TRBD1,TRBJ1-2,TGTGCCTGGAGTGCGACAGGGGTTTTAAACTATGGCTACACCTTC,CAWSATGVLNYGYTF
TRBV5-6,NA,NA,TRBJ2-1,TGTGCCAGCAGCTTGGCCGGGACGACCTTCTACAATGAGCAGTTCTTC,CASSLAGTTFYNEQFF
TRBV19,NA,NA,TRBJ2-7,TGTGCCAGTAGTAGCGTGGACAGTTCCTACGAGCAGTACTTC,CASSSVDSSYEQYF
TRBV18,NA,TRBD1,TRBJ1-3,TGTGCCAGCTCACCCGACAGGGAGCCTGGAAACACCATATATTTT,CASSPDREPGNTIYF
TRBV28,NA,TRBD1,TRBJ2-5,TGTGCCAGCAGTACCGGGACAGGGGGCCGAAGGGAGACCCAGTACTTC,CASSTGTGGRRETQYF
TRBV29-1,once,NA,TRBJ2-7,TGCAGCGTTGAAGGTCCAAGGAATTACGAGCAGTACTTC,CSVEGPRNYEQYF
TRBV28,NA,TRBD2,TRBJ2-1,TGTGCCACGACTAGCGGGGGGGCCGAGCAGTTCTTC,CATTSGGAEQFF
TRBV28,NA,NA,TRBJ1-1,TGTGCCAGCAGCTTTATGTCCACTGAAGCTTTCTTT,CASSFMSTEAFF
TRBV5-4,NA,NA,TRBJ2-1,TGTGCCAGCAGCTTGGGAAGGCAGAACTCCTACAATGAGCAGTTCTTC,CASSLGRQNSYNEQFF
TRBV28,few,TRBD1,TRBJ1-2,TGTGCCAGCAGTTTGGACAGGGGTTATGGCTACACCTTC,CASSLDRGYGYTF
TRBV6-5,NA,NA,TRBJ2-1,TGTGCCAGCAGTTACGAGCGTGTAGGAGAGCAGTTCTTC,CASSYERVGEQFF
TRBV27,NA,NA,TRBJ1-2,TGTGCCAGCAGCATGAGGGACTCCTTGGGGGGCTACACCTTC,CASSMRDSLGGYTF
TRBV5-8,NA,TRBD2,TRBJ2-7,TGTGCCAGCAGCTTGAGGGGAGGGCCCAAGTTGGAATACGAGCAGTACTTC,CASSLRGGPKLEYEQYF
TRBV5-5,once,TRBD2,TRBJ2-3,TGTGCCAGCAGCCCCGGCCTAGCGGGGGGGTTCACAGATACGCAGTATTTT,CASSPGLAGGFTDTQYF
TRBV5-4,NA,TRBD1,TRBJ2-1,TGTGCCAGCAGCCGCCGGGACAGGGAGGGTGAGCAGTTCTTC,CASSRRDREGEQFF
TRBV30,NA,NA,TRBJ1-5,TGTGCCTGGAGTGTAGGGCGTTTCAATCAGCCCCAGCATTTT,CAWSVGRFNQPQHF
TRBV7-6,once,NA,TRBJ2-2,TGTGCCAGCAGCTTAGATGGGGAAACCGGGGAGCTGTTTTTT,CASSLDGETGELFF
TRBV9,NA,NA,TRBJ1-1,TGTGCCAGCAGCGTAGCTCTGAGGGGCGAGGACACTGAAGCTTTCTTT,CASSVALRGEDTEAFF
TRBV2,NA,TRBD1,TRBJ1-2,TGTGCCAGCAGAGGGACAGGCAGCTATGGCTACACCTTC,CASRGTGSYGYTF
TRBV15,NA,NA,TRBJ2-5,TGTGCCACCAGCAGAGATAGACAGGTCCAAGAGACCCAGTACTTC,CATSRDRQVQETQYF
TRBV7-9,NA,NA,TRBJ1-5,TGTGCCAGCTCCAAAAGCGGGGTCCAACGCAATCAGCCCCAGCATTTT,CASSKSGVQRNQPQHF
TRBV11-2,NA,NA,TRBJ1-2,TGTGCCAGCAGCGGCGGACGGATTGGCTACACCTTC,CASSGGRIGYTF
TRBV19,NA,TRBD1,TRBJ1-1,TGTGCCAGTAGTTGGGGACAGGGGTCTTTTAACACTGAAGCTTTCTTT,CASSWGQGSFNTEAFF
TRBV4-2,NA,NA,TRBJ1-2,TGTGCCAGCAGCCAAAGATTGGACTATGGCTACACCTTC,CASSQRLDYGYTF
TRBV6-5,NA,TRBD1,TRBJ1-1,TGTGCCAGCAGTCCCACAGGGGTTACTGAAGCTTTCTTT,CASSPTGVTEAFF
TRBV19,NA,NA,TRBJ1-2,TGTGCCAGTAGTAACGACAGGTCCGGAAGGCCTAACTATGGCTACACCTTC,CASSNDRSGRPNYGYTF
TRBV18,NA,NA,TRBJ1-2,TGTGCCAGCTCACCTAACTATGGCTACACCTTC,CASSPNYGYTF
TRBV2,NA,NA,TRBJ2-7,TGTGCCAGCAGGGGGGGCGGGTCCTACGAGCAGTACTTC,CASRGGGSYEQYF
TRBV20-1,once,NA,TRBJ2-1,TGCAGTGCTAGTACTAGCACCGACTCCTACAATGAGCAGTTCTTC,CSASTSTDSYNEQFF
TRBV5-4,once,TRBD1,TRBJ1-6,TGTGCCAGCAGCTCGGGACAGTATAATTCACCCCTCCACTTT,CASSSGQYNSPLHF
TRBV12-3/TRBV12-4,NA,NA,TRBJ1-2,TGTGCCAGCAGTTTCGGGGGCTATGGCTACACCTTC,CASSFGGYGYTF
TRBV15,few,NA,TRBJ1-2,TGTGCCACCAGCAGAGATCTTGGGACCGCAGCTAACTATGGCTACACCTTC,CATSRDLGTAANYGYTF
TRBV5-8,NA,NA,TRBJ1-6,TGTGCCAGCAGCTATAAGAATCCACCCCTCCACTTT,CASSYKNPPLHF
TRBV19,once,TRBD1,TRBJ2-5,TGTGCCAGTAGAGGGACAGGACCGACCCAGTACTTC,CASRGTGPTQYF
TRBV11-1,NA,TRBD1,TRBJ2-7,TGTGCCAGCAGCCTCGGGACAGGGGGCGAGCAGTACTTC,CASSLGTGGEQYF